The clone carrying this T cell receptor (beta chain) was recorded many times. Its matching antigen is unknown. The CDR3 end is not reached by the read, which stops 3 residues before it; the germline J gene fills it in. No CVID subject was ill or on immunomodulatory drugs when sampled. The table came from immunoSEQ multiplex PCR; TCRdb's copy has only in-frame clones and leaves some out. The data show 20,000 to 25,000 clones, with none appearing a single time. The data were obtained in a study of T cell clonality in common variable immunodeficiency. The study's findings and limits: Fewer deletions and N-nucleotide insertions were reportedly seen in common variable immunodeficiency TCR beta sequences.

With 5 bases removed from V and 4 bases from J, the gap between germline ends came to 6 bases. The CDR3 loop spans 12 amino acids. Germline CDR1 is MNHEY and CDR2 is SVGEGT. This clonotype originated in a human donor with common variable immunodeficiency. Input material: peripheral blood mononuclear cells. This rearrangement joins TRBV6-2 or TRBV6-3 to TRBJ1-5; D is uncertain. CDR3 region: CASSPRNQPQHF. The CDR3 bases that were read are TGTGCCAGCAGTCCCAGGAATCAGCCC.